A single sample gave rise to the 24 T cell receptor beta chains below, sequenced in a study of identical twins. TCRdb recomputed calls from the 5' RACE reads with MiXCR, one row per CDR3 protein. The table has 500,000 to 550,000 distinct CDR3 sequences, under 25% seen once. The same sample was also studied in work on yellow fever vaccine responses in identical twins.

Sample: CD4+ T cells sorted from blood. The receptors derive from a woman in her late teens or twenties in good health.

This chain joins TRBV20-1 and TRBJ2-1; 7 bases agree with TRBD1. Losses at the gene ends were 3 bases for V and 8 bases for J; bases not matched to a gene: 4. The CDR3 is 12 amino acids. In germline, CDR1 is DFQATT, CDR2 SNEGSKA (reference sequence). CDR3 DNA sequence: TGCAGTGCTAGTCAGGGGGTTTATGAGCAGTTCTTC. Its protein product is CSASQGVYEQFF.

The chain recombines TRBV7-2 with TRBJ2-5; TRBD2 matches at 7 bases. The trim removed 0 bases at V and 5 bases at J, leaving 6 bases unmatched. The germline CDR1 and CDR2 sequences are SGHTA and FQGNSA. The CDR3 spans 15 residues. Here the CDR3 DNA reads TGTGCCAGCAGCTTAGCTGGGGGGGTAAGGGAGACCCAGTACTTC. It encodes CASSLAGGVRETQYF.

This chain links TRBV5-1 with TRBJ1-1; unclear D gene. Trimming stripped 4 bases from V and 1 base from J, with 8 bases between. Germline loops: CDR1 SGHRS, CDR2 YFSETQ. This CDR3 contains 13 residues. CDR3: CASSHRQNTEAFF. In nucleotides, the CDR3 is TGCGCCAGCAGCCACAGACAGAACACTGAAGCTTTCTTT.

V is TRBV3-1 and J is TRBJ2-7; D possibly corresponds to TRBD2 (6 bases). This CDR3 spans 14 amino acids. Trimming pared 4 bases from V and 4 bases from J, leaving 14 bases between. Germline V gene data show CDR1 as LGHDT and CDR2 as YNNKEL (reference sequence). The CDR3 DNA reads TGTGCCAGCAGCCGTGGGACTTTCTTATACGAGCAGTACTTC. Its translation: CASSRGTFLYEQYF.

The V gene is TRBV5-1, the J gene TRBJ2-7; D is perhaps TRBD1 or TRBD2 (5 bases each). The CDR3 is 14 amino acids. The germline V and J ends were trimmed by 4 bases and 0 bases, with 11 bases remaining between them. Germline V lookup: CDR1 SGHRS, CDR2 YFSETQ. CDR3 sequence reads: CASSQGRSSYEQYF. For the CDR3, the DNA is TGCGCCAGCAGCCAGGGACGGTCCTCCTACGAGCAGTACTTC.

V gene TRBV6-1 combines with J gene TRBJ2-7; 8 nucleotides match TRBD1. CDR3 length: 13 residues. Looked up from germline, CDR1 is MNHNS and CDR2 is SASEGT. J gave up 6 bases and V 6 bases, and 7 bases lay outside the gene matches. CDR3 nucleotides: TGTGCCAGCAGCCCCGGACAGGGACTCGAGCAGTACGTC. Residues: CASSPGQGLEQYV.

There are a few counts of this clonotype. The chain joins TRBV2 to TRBJ2-1; D is perhaps TRBD1 or TRBD2 (5 bases each). The V and J ends lost 5 bases and 12 bases respectively, with 17 bases between them. This CDR3 is built from 13 residues. Germline V gene sequence: CDR1 SNHLY, CDR2 FYNNEI. The CDR3 region is CASSRDLEEAQFF. The CDR3 region has the DNA TGTGCCAGCAGTAGGGACCTCGAGGAAGCGCAGTTCTTC.

This clonotype was counted between two and nine times. This chain uses TRBV28 with TRBJ2-3; TRBD1 matches 9 bases. The CDR3 has 15 amino acids. The germline CDR1 and CDR2 sequences are MDHEN and SYDVKM. V gave up 5 bases and J gave up 7 bases; unmatched junction bases: 10. This chain's CDR3 is CASSPWTGDPYTQYF. The CDR3, as DNA: TGTGCCAGCAGTCCCTGGACAGGGGATCCGTATACGCAGTATTTT. Looking up the rest from reference TRBV28 and TRBJ2-3 gives the full variable domain: DVKVTQSSRYLVKRTGEKVFLECVQDMDHENMFWYRQDPGLGLRLIYFSYDVKMKEKGDIPEGYSVSREKKERFSLILESASTNQTSMYLCASSPWTGDPYTQYFGPGTRLTVL.

The genes are TRBV2 and TRBJ2-5; either TRBD1 or TRBD2 may supply D (5 bases each). The CDR3 loop spans 18 amino acids. CDR1 is SNHLY and CDR2 is FYNNEI in the germline V gene. The ends were cut back, 10 bases at V and 0 bases at J, with 27 bases in the middle. CDR3 coding DNA: TGTGCCATCTGCTCAGGTTTCGGGACCTCAGCCTACCAAGAGACCCAGTACTTC. Amino acid sequence: CAICSGFGTSAYQETQYF.

The chain recombines TRBV20-1 with TRBJ2-1, with no clear D. CDR3 length: 12 residues. Germline V gives CDR1 DFQATT, CDR2 SNEGSKA (reference sequence). The V gene lost 3 bases and the J gene lost 8 bases, with 11 bases spanning the gap. The DNA for the CDR3 is TGCAGTGCTAGCGTTTGGCAGTATGAGCAGTTCTTC. This sequence encodes CSASVWQYEQFF.

The chain links TRBV20-1 to TRBJ2-2; a possible D gene is TRBD1 (5 bases). Trimming cost V 5 bases and J 6 bases, with 7 bases left between them. The CDR3 is 11 residues long. The germline V gene has CDR1 DFQATT and CDR2 SNEGSKA (reference sequence). The CDR3 coding sequence is TGCAGTGCTGCCAGGGCCGGGGAGCTGTTTTTT. This encodes CSAARAGELFF.

This rearrangement joins TRBV5-1 to TRBJ2-2; 10 bases are a match to TRBD2. Trimming at V came to 5 bases and at J to 6 bases, leaving 7 bases not matched to a gene. Germline V CDR1 and CDR2: SGHRS, YFSETQ. This CDR3 is built from 15 residues. The CDR3 sequence: CASRGLAGAPGELFF. Here the CDR3 DNA reads TGCGCCAGCAGGGGCCTAGCGGGGGCCCCCGGGGAGCTGTTTTTT.

The CDR3 spells CSARDVRRETQYF. DNA for the CDR3: TGCAGTGCTAGAGATGTAAGGAGAGAGACCCAGTACTTC. The V and J genes are TRBV20-1 and TRBJ2-5; no clear D gene. CDR1 is DFQATT and CDR2 is SNEGSKA in the germline V gene (reference sequence). V was cut by 0 bases and J by 4 bases, with 9 bases left in between. The CDR3 contains 13 residues.

The chain joins TRBV5-1 to TRBJ2-1; no definite D call. CDR3 length: 16 amino acids. The V gene's germline CDR1 is SGHRS and CDR2 YFSETQ. The V and J ends lost 0 bases and 0 bases respectively, with 10 bases between them. DNA for the CDR3: TGCGCCAGCAGCTTGGGCGGCAGCAGCTCCTACAATGAGCAGTTCTTC. Translated: CASSLGGSSSYNEQFF.

This chain uses TRBV7-8 with TRBJ2-3; 11 bases line up with TRBD2. CDR1 is SGHVS, CDR2 FQNEAQ, per germline. This CDR3 region has 19 residues. V trimming: 5 bases; J trimming: 0 bases; junction bases outside the gene matches: 13. CDR3 sequence: CASSRPGTSGIASTDTQYF. As DNA, the CDR3 is TGTGCCAGCAGCCGTCCGGGGACTAGCGGTATCGCTAGCACAGATACGCAGTATTTT.

This clonotype was seen more than once but under ten times. The V gene is TRBV12-3 or TRBV12-4, the J gene TRBJ2-1; 7 bases fit TRBD2. After removal of 3 bases from V and 5 bases from J, the junction contained 10 bases not matched to a gene. The CDR3 runs to 16 residues. The CDR3 reads CASSFFERAGDNEQFF. In DNA form, the CDR3 reads TGTGCCAGCAGTTTCTTCGAAAGGGCGGGAGACAATGAGCAGTTCTTC.

The chain employs TRBV18 and TRBJ2-3; 10 bases match TRBD1. V lost 4 bases to trimming and J lost 2 bases; unmatched junction nucleotides: 3. The germline V gene has CDR1 KGHSH and CDR2 LQKENI. The CDR3 length is 15 residues. This chain's CDR3 is CASSRQGANTDTQYF. Written as DNA, the CDR3 is TGTGCCAGCTCACGACAGGGGGCTAACACAGATACGCAGTATTTT.

J is TRBJ2-2 and V is TRBV10-3; TRBD1 matches 8 bases. The CDR3 totals 14 residues. The germline gives CDR1 ENHRY, CDR2 SYGVKD. V dropped 10 bases and J dropped 4; count of bases not matched to a gene: 8. This chain's CDR3 is CATLGTGVTGELFF. CDR3 sequence (DNA): TGTGCCACCCTCGGGACAGGTGTCACCGGGGAGCTGTTTTTT.

The table lists this clonotype with a few counts. The rearrangement uses TRBV20-1 and TRBJ2-7; D gene uncertain. V was trimmed by 3 bases and J by 0 bases, leaving 9 bases between them. The CDR3 spans 13 residues. Germline V lookup: CDR1 DFQATT, CDR2 SNEGSKA (reference sequence). In DNA form, the CDR3 reads TGCAGTGCTAGTAACTTCTTCTCCTACGAGCAGTACTTC. It specifies CSASNFFSYEQYF.

This clonotype was found a few times. The V gene is TRBV2, the J gene TRBJ2-5; D possibly corresponds to TRBD2 (5 bases). The CDR3 consists of 13 residues. Germline assignment: CDR1 SNHLY and CDR2 FYNNEI. The germline V and J ends were trimmed by 11 bases and 3 bases, with 16 bases remaining between them. This CDR3 is CALTPGNEETQYF. In DNA, the CDR3 is TGTGCCCTCACTCCCGGGAACGAAGAGACCCAGTACTTC.

The chain recombines TRBV10-3 with TRBJ1-1, with D perhaps matching TRBD1 (6 bases). The CDR3 length is 13 residues. V lost 8 bases and J 1 base, leaving 11 bases between the germline ends. In germline, CDR1 is ENHRY, CDR2 SYGVKD. The CDR3 DNA sequence: TGTGCCATCGGGGGACAACAGAACACTGAAGCTTTCTTT. Translating it yields CAIGGQQNTEAFF.

This clonotype was seen many times. The V gene is TRBV11-2, the J gene TRBJ2-5, with 8 bases fitting TRBD1. Germline V gives CDR1 SGHAT, CDR2 FQNNGV. The CDR3 is 12 amino acids. Trimming at V came to 4 bases and at J to 8 bases, leaving 3 bases not matched to a gene. In DNA, the CDR3 is TGTGCCAGCAGCTGGGACAGGATTACCCAGTACTTC. It yields the protein CASSWDRITQYF.

The chain couples TRBV12-3 or TRBV12-4 to TRBJ2-7; 8 bases line up with TRBD1. The CDR3 has 16 amino acids. J was trimmed by 2 bases and V by 3 bases; bases with no gene match: 9. CDR3 in DNA: TGTGCCAGCAGTTTGGCAGGGGGCGTTTCCCCCTACGAGCAGTACTTC. It codes for CASSLAGGVSPYEQYF.

The rearrangement uses TRBV20-1 and TRBJ2-1; TRBD1 or TRBD2 may be the D gene (5 bases each). Germline assignment: CDR1 DFQATT and CDR2 SNEGSKA (reference sequence). The CDR3 is 15 residues long. Trimming removed 5 bases from V and 0 bases from J, with 14 bases in between. As DNA, the CDR3 is TGCAGTGCTGGACCGGGACCTAACTCCTACAATGAGCAGTTCTTC. Translated: CSAGPGPNSYNEQFF.